Listed below are T cell receptor beta chains from one sample, sequenced in a study of T cell repertoires in cytomegalovirus infection. A single record per CDR3 protein comes from TCRdb applying MiXCR to the reads. The profile shows 150,000 to 200,000 distinct CDR3 sequences, more than 9% of them singletons. Sequencing was performed on PBMCs. The receptors here all came from a human donor in good health (CMV status not recorded). Some clones in this sample may be carry-over from other donors' samples. Both conserved end residues are part of each CDR3. The order of the fields is clone size, J gene, CDR3 length, V gene, D gene, CDR3 protein, CDR3 DNA. A D gene is named only where the DNA matches it firmly. Some rows mark clone size as missing; the rest say once, few, many or name a class of expanded clone.

abundance: -
j_gene: TRBJ2-1
len: 16
v_gene: TRBV6-8
d_gene: TRBD2
CDR3aa: CASSFRSGSSYNEQFF
CDR3nt: TGTGCCAGCAGTTTCCGTAGCGGGAGCTCCTACAATGAGCAGTTCTTC

abundance: -
j_gene: TRBJ2-1
len: 15
v_gene: TRBV12-3/TRBV12-4
d_gene: -
CDR3aa: CASSPPGGPHNEQFF
CDR3nt: TGTGCCAGCAGTCCCCCCGGGGGGCCTCACAATGAGCAGTTCTTC

abundance: many
j_gene: TRBJ2-5
len: 13
v_gene: TRBV18
d_gene: -
CDR3aa: CASFQGFQETQYF
CDR3nt: TGTGCCAGCTTCCAGGGTTTTCAAGAGACCCAGTACTTC

abundance: many
j_gene: TRBJ1-6
len: 15
v_gene: TRBV5-1
d_gene: -
CDR3aa: CASSPASGFNSPLHF
CDR3nt: TGCGCCAGCAGCCCAGCGTCGGGTTTCAATTCACCCCTCCACTTT

abundance: few
j_gene: TRBJ2-1
len: 12
v_gene: TRBV20-1
d_gene: TRBD2
CDR3aa: CSALAGDNEQFF
CDR3nt: TGCAGTGCTCTAGCGGGAGACAATGAGCAGTTCTTC

abundance: -
j_gene: TRBJ2-7
len: 15
v_gene: TRBV28
d_gene: TRBD1
CDR3aa: CASSATGQGNYEQYF
CDR3nt: TGTGCCAGCAGCGCCACGGGACAGGGAAACTACGAGCAGTACTTC

abundance: many
j_gene: TRBJ1-6
len: 12
v_gene: TRBV6-2/TRBV6-3
d_gene: -
CDR3aa: CASRPAGTKLHF
CDR3nt: TGTGCCAGCAGACCTGCCGGGACAAAACTCCACTTT

abundance: many
j_gene: TRBJ2-4
len: 16
v_gene: TRBV5-4
d_gene: TRBD2
CDR3aa: CASSHLAGGPSNIQYF
CDR3nt: TGTGCCAGCAGCCACCTAGCGGGGGGGCCTTCGAACATTCAGTACTTC

abundance: many
j_gene: TRBJ2-3
len: 17
v_gene: TRBV7-2
d_gene: TRBD2
CDR3aa: CASSNRLAGGLVDTQYF
CDR3nt: TGTGCCAGCAGCAACCGACTAGCGGGGGGGCTGGTAGATACGCAGTATTTT

abundance: many
j_gene: TRBJ2-1
len: 15
v_gene: TRBV7-2
d_gene: TRBD2
CDR3aa: CASSLLAGAGNEQFF
CDR3nt: TGTGCCAGCAGCTTACTCGCGGGAGCGGGAAATGAGCAGTTCTTC

abundance: few
j_gene: TRBJ2-3
len: 13
v_gene: TRBV29-1
d_gene: -
CDR3aa: CSAMTRNTDTQYF
CDR3nt: TGCAGCGCCATGACTAGAAACACAGATACGCAGTATTTT

abundance: few
j_gene: TRBJ1-2
len: 13
v_gene: TRBV10-3
d_gene: -
CDR3aa: CATHQTENYGYTF
CDR3nt: TGTGCCACCCATCAGACAGAAAACTATGGCTACACCTTC

abundance: -
j_gene: TRBJ1-5
len: 13
v_gene: TRBV29-1
d_gene: TRBD1
CDR3aa: CSFSGTGNQPQHF
CDR3nt: TGCAGCTTCTCCGGGACAGGCAATCAGCCCCAGCATTTT